Listed below are T cell receptor beta chains from one sample, sequenced in a study of Ad26.COV2.S vaccination and SARS-CoV-2 variants. Libraries were prepared by immunoSEQ multiplex PCR; TCRdb keeps only in-frame clonotypes and omits some of them. The sample carries around 300,000 clones, 75% to 90% recorded once. The source material was peripheral blood, sampled in a trial of Ad26.COV2.S vaccine versus placebo. All receptors come from a person between 18 and 65 years old who received the Ad26.COV2.S COVID-19 vaccine or a placebo. CDR3s include the opening cysteine and the closing phenylalanine or tryptophan. Fields, in order: D gene, CDR3 length, clone size, V gene, J gene, CDR3 DNA, CDR3 protein. A D gene is named only where the DNA matches it firmly. Size is omitted from some rows. Given values are once, few, many or a class for expanded clones.

D: -; length: 18; size: -; V: TRBV19; J: TRBJ2-1; DNA: TGTGCCAGTAGTATTGCGGACTACCCTATAAGCTCCTACAATGAGCAGTTCTTC; CDR3: CASSIADYPISSYNEQFF
D: -; length: 14; size: -; V: TRBV3-1/TRBV3-2; J: TRBJ1-2; DNA: TGTGCCAGCAGCCTTCCAGGGACTAACTATGGCTACACCTTC; CDR3: CASSLPGTNYGYTF
D: TRBD1; length: 16; size: -; V: TRBV28; J: TRBJ2-1; DNA: TGTGCCAGCAGATACCGGACAGGGGGGTCCTACAATGAGCAGTTCTTC; CDR3: CASRYRTGGSYNEQFF
D: -; length: 13; size: few; V: TRBV5-6; J: TRBJ1-5; DNA: TGTGCCAGCAGCTTCCAGGGGTACCAGCCCCAGCATTTT; CDR3: CASSFQGYQPQHF
D: -; length: 12; size: -; V: TRBV12-3/TRBV12-4; J: TRBJ2-5; DNA: TGTGCCAGCAGTTTGGACCCTGAGACCCAGTACTTC; CDR3: CASSLDPETQYF
D: -; length: 16; size: -; V: TRBV28; J: TRBJ2-6; DNA: TGTGCCAGCAGAGGAGGGTATGTCACTGGGGCCAACGTCCTGACTTTC; CDR3: CASRGGYVTGANVLTF
D: -; length: 15; size: -; V: TRBV5-1; J: TRBJ1-2; DNA: TGCGCCAGCAGCTTGGCCGCGGGGGGAAGCTATGGCTACACCTTC; CDR3: CASSLAAGGSYGYTF
D: TRBD1; length: 16; size: -; V: TRBV7-2; J: TRBJ2-5; DNA: TGTGCCAGCAGCTTAGCGGGACAGGGAGTCGCAGAGACCCAGTACTTC; CDR3: CASSLAGQGVAETQYF
D: TRBD2; length: 16; size: -; V: TRBV10-2; J: TRBJ2-1; DNA: TGCGCCAGCAGGGACCTCCCCACTAGCGGGGTCAATGAGCAGTTCTTC; CDR3: CASRDLPTSGVNEQFF
D: -; length: 16; size: -; V: TRBV7-2; J: TRBJ1-2; DNA: TGTGCCAGCAGCTTAGAGGGAGGTTTAGGCGTCGGGGGCTACACCTTC; CDR3: CASSLEGGLGVGGYTF
D: -; length: 12; size: -; V: TRBV18; J: TRBJ1-1; DNA: TGTGCCAGCTCACCAGGGGGGGCTGAAGCTTTCTTT; CDR3: CASSPGGAEAFF
D: -; length: 16; size: -; V: TRBV9; J: TRBJ2-2; DNA: TGTGCCAGCAGCCCACGGACTCGTTCGAACACCGGGGAGCTGTTTTTT; CDR3: CASSPRTRSNTGELFF
D: TRBD1; length: 15; size: -; V: TRBV24-1; J: TRBJ2-1; DNA: TGTGCCACCAGTGATTCGACAGGGGTCTACAATGAGCAGTTCTTC; CDR3: CATSDSTGVYNEQFF
D: -; length: 14; size: -; V: TRBV7-2; J: TRBJ2-7; DNA: TGTGCCAGCAGCTTAGGAAACAGGGTCTACGAGCAGTACTTC; CDR3: CASSLGNRVYEQYF
D: -; length: 14; size: -; V: TRBV2; J: TRBJ2-5; DNA: TGTGCCAGCAGTGAATTTGGGGGCCAAGAGACCCAGTACTTC; CDR3: CASSEFGGQETQYF
D: TRBD1; length: 15; size: -; V: TRBV10-1; J: TRBJ1-5; DNA: TGCGCCAGCAGTGAGAGGACAGGGTTTGATCAGCCCCAGCATTTT; CDR3: CASSERTGFDQPQHF
D: -; length: 16; size: -; V: TRBV18; J: TRBJ2-6; DNA: TGTGCCAGCTCACCACCGGGGGCGGCTGGGGCCAACGTCCTGACTTTC; CDR3: CASSPPGAAGANVLTF
D: -; length: 14; size: -; V: TRBV19; J: TRBJ1-4; DNA: TGTGCCAGTAGCCCTCGCCGGGGTTATGAAAAACTGTTTTTT; CDR3: CASSPRRGYEKLFF
D: -; length: 16; size: -; V: TRBV5-5; J: TRBJ2-3; DNA: TGTGCCAGCAGCCCGCCCGACAGCCTACTATTTAATACGCAGTATTTT; CDR3: CASSPPDSLLFNTQYF
D: -; length: 14; size: -; V: TRBV5-5; J: TRBJ2-7; DNA: TGTGCCAGCACCCAGGGCAGGGGTCCCTACGAGCAGTACTTC; CDR3: CASTQGRGPYEQYF
D: -; length: 13; size: -; V: TRBV4-1; J: TRBJ2-5; DNA: TGCGCCAGCAGCCAACCAGCTCAAGAGACCCAGTACTTC; CDR3: CASSQPAQETQYF
D: -; length: 14; size: -; V: TRBV19; J: TRBJ2-1; DNA: TGTGCCACCACTCGGGCCTATTCCTACAATGAGCAGTTCTTC; CDR3: CATTRAYSYNEQFF
D: TRBD1; length: 15; size: -; V: TRBV3-1/TRBV3-2; J: TRBJ1-3; DNA: TGTGCCAGCAGCTACGACAGGGGCTCTGGAAACACCATATATTTT; CDR3: CASSYDRGSGNTIYF
D: TRBD1; length: 15; size: -; V: TRBV6-5; J: TRBJ1-2; DNA: TGTGCCAGCAGTTTAACAGGGGGCTCCTACTATGGCTACACCTTC; CDR3: CASSLTGGSYYGYTF
D: -; length: 11; size: once; V: TRBV28; J: TRBJ1-1; DNA: TGTGGAACAGGGATGAACACTGAAGCTTTCTTT; CDR3: CGTGMNTEAFF
D: -; length: 18; size: -; V: TRBV15; J: TRBJ1-5; DNA: TGTGCCACCAGCAGTTCAGTAGTTAGGGGAGAACTGGAGCAGCCCCAGCATTTT; CDR3: CATSSSVVRGELEQPQHF
D: TRBD1; length: 16; size: -; V: TRBV18; J: TRBJ2-5; DNA: TGTGCCAGCTCATCGAAAAGGACAGGGGGCGGGGAGACCCAGTACTTC; CDR3: CASSSKRTGGGETQYF
D: TRBD2; length: 16; size: -; V: TRBV28; J: TRBJ2-7; DNA: TGTGCCAGCAGTTCCCCGTTCGGGGGAGGGTCCTACGAGCAGTACTTC; CDR3: CASSSPFGGGSYEQYF
D: -; length: 16; size: -; V: TRBV6-2/TRBV6-3; J: TRBJ1-1; DNA: TGTGCCAGCAGTTCTCCCCGAGGGGGAAATATCCCTGAAGCTTTCTTT; CDR3: CASSSPRGGNIPEAFF
D: -; length: 15; size: -; V: TRBV27; J: TRBJ1-3; DNA: TGTGCCAGCAGTTTATCAGGACTCTCTGGAAACACCATATATTTT; CDR3: CASSLSGLSGNTIYF
D: -; length: 13; size: -; V: TRBV7-8; J: TRBJ1-1; DNA: TGTGCCAGCAGCAATCGGGGAAACACTGAAGCTTTCTTT; CDR3: CASSNRGNTEAFF
D: -; length: 14; size: -; V: TRBV7-3; J: TRBJ1-1; DNA: TGTGCCAGCAGCTTACGGTCCGAGAACACTGAAGCTTTCTTT; CDR3: CASSLRSENTEAFF
D: TRBD2; length: 16; size: few; V: TRBV10-2; J: TRBJ2-3; DNA: TGCGCCAGCAGTGACCGAGCGGGGGGCAGCACAGATACGCAGTATTTT; CDR3: CASSDRAGGSTDTQYF
D: -; length: 13; size: -; V: TRBV6-5; J: TRBJ2-7; DNA: TGTGCCAGCAGTTATGGCGAGCACTACGAGCAGTACTTC; CDR3: CASSYGEHYEQYF
D: TRBD2; length: 15; size: -; V: TRBV9; J: TRBJ2-1; DNA: TGTGCCAGCAGCGCCAGACTAGCGGGGTACAATGAGCAGTTCTTC; CDR3: CASSARLAGYNEQFF
D: -; length: 13; size: -; V: TRBV7-9; J: TRBJ2-1; DNA: TGTGCCAGCAGCTTCCAGGGGGGGAATGAGCAGTTCTTC; CDR3: CASSFQGGNEQFF
D: TRBD1; length: 15; size: few; V: TRBV6-2/TRBV6-3; J: TRBJ1-1; DNA: TGTGCCAGCAGTACGCGGGACAGCTTGAACACTGAAGCTTTCTTT; CDR3: CASSTRDSLNTEAFF
D: TRBD2; length: 13; size: few; V: TRBV29-1; J: TRBJ2-7; DNA: TGCAGCGTTGCAGGGAATGCGGGGGACGAGCAGTACTTC; CDR3: CSVAGNAGDEQYF
D: -; length: 13; size: -; V: TRBV5-6; J: TRBJ2-7; DNA: TGTGCCAGCAGCTATGAGAGGGCCGGCGAGCAGTACTTC; CDR3: CASSYERAGEQYF
D: -; length: 15; size: -; V: TRBV5-5; J: TRBJ2-3; DNA: TGTGCCAGCAGCTTGGGGGCAGGGTCCACAGATACGCAGTATTTT; CDR3: CASSLGAGSTDTQYF
D: -; length: 12; size: -; V: TRBV6-5; J: TRBJ1-6; DNA: TGTGCCAGCGTGGGGGCTTTGTCACCCCTCCACTTT; CDR3: CASVGALSPLHF
D: -; length: 11; size: once; V: TRBV2; J: TRBJ2-7; DNA: TGTGCCAGCGGAAGCTCCTACGAGCAGTACTTC; CDR3: CASGSSYEQYF
D: -; length: 13; size: -; V: TRBV27; J: TRBJ2-2; DNA: TGTGCCAGCAGTCCCCTGAACACCGGGGAGCTGTTTTTT; CDR3: CASSPLNTGELFF
D: -; length: 14; size: -; V: TRBV2; J: TRBJ1-4; DNA: TGTGCCAGCAGTGTTGAGGGAACTAATGAAAAACTGTTTTTT; CDR3: CASSVEGTNEKLFF
D: -; length: 15; size: -; V: TRBV19; J: TRBJ2-2; DNA: TGTGCCAGTAGTATAGTGGCGGGAAGGGCCGGGGAGCTGTTTTTT; CDR3: CASSIVAGRAGELFF
D: -; length: 13; size: -; V: TRBV6-5; J: TRBJ2-4; DNA: TGTGCCAGTAGACAGCTAGCCAAAAACATTCAGTACTTC; CDR3: CASRQLAKNIQYF